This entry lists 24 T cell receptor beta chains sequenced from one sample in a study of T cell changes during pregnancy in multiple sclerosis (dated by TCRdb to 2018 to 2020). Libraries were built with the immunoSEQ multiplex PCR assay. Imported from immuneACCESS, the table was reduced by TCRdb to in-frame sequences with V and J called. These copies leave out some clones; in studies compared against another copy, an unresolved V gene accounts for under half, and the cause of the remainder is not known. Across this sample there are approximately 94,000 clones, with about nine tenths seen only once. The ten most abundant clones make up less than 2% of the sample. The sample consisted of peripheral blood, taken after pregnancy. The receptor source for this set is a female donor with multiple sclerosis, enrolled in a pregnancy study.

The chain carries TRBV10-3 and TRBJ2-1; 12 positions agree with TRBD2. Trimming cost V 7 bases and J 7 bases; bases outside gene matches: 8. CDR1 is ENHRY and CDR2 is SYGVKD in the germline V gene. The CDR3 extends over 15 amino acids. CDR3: CAITPSGRAGNEQFF. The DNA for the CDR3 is TGTGCCATCACCCCTAGCGGGAGGGCCGGTAATGAGCAGTTCTTC.

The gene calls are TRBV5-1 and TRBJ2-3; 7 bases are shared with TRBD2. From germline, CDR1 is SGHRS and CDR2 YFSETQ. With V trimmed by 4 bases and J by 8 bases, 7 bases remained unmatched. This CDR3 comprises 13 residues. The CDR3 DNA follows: TGCGCCAGCAGCGCGGCGGGAGTGAGTACGCAGTATTTT. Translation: CASSAAGVSTQYF.

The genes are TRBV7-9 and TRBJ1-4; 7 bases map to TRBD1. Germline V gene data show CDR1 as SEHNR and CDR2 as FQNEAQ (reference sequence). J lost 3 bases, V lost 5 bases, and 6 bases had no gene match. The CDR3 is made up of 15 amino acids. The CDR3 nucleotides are TGTGCCAGCAGCCCTGGACAGGCCCCTAATGAAAAACTGTTTTTT. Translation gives CASSPGQAPNEKLFF. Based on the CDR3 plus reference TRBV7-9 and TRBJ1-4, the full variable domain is DTGVSQNPRHKITKRGQNVTFRCDPISEHNRLYWYRQTLGQGPEFLTYFQNEAQLEKSRLLSDRFSAERPKGSFSTLEIQRTEQGDSAMYLCASSPGQAPNEKLFFGSGTQLSVL.

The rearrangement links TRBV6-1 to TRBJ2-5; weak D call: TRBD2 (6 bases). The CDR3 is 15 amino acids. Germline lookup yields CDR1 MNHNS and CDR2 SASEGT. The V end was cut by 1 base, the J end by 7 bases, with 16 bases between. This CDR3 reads CASSEVRGLGRTQYF. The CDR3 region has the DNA TGTGCCAGCAGTGAAGTGCGGGGATTGGGTCGGACCCAGTACTTC.

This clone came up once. CDR3 DNA sequence: TGTGCCAGCAGGGAGGCAGGCGACACTGAAGCTTTCTTT. Translating gives CASREAGDTEAFF. The rearrangement joins TRBV28 to TRBJ1-1; no firm D call. This CDR3 has 13 residues. Per the germline V gene, CDR1 is MDHEN and CDR2 is SYDVKM. Trimming removed 6 bases at V and 3 bases at J, with 11 bases between.

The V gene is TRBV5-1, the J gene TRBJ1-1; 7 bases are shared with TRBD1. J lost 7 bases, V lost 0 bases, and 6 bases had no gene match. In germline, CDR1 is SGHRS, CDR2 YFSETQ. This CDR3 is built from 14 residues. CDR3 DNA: TGCGCCAGCAGCTTGGCAGGGGGTTCGGGTGAAGCTTTCTTT. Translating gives CASSLAGGSGEAFF.

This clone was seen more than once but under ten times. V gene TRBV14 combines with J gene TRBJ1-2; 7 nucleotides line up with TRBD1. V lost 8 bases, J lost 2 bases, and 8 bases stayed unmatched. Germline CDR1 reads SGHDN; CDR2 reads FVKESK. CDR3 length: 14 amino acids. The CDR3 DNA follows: TGTGCCAGCTCCAACACAGGGGTAAACTATGGCTACACCTTC. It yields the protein CASSNTGVNYGYTF.

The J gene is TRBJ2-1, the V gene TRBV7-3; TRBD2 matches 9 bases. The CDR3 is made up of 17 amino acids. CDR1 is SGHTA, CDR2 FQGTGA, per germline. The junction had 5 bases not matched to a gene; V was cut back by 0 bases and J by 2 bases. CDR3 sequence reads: CASSLTGLAGAYNEQFF. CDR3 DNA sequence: TGTGCCAGCAGCTTAACGGGCTTAGCGGGAGCCTACAATGAGCAGTTCTTC.

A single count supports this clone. The CDR3 coding sequence is TGTGCCAGCTCATTCGGGACAACCTACTCCTACGAGCAGTACTTC. It yields the protein CASSFGTTYSYEQYF. V and J are TRBV18 and TRBJ2-7, with D possibly TRBD1 on 6 matching bases. Germline CDR1 and CDR2: KGHSH and LQKENI. The CDR3 length is 15 residues. The V end was cut by 5 bases, the J end by 0 bases, with 14 bases between.

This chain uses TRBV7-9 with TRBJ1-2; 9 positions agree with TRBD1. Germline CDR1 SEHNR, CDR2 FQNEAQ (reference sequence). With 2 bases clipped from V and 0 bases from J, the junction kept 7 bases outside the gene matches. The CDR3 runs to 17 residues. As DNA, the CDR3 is TGTGCCAGCAGCTTACGGGACAGGGCCTCAGCTAACTATGGCTACACCTTC. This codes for CASSLRDRASANYGYTF.

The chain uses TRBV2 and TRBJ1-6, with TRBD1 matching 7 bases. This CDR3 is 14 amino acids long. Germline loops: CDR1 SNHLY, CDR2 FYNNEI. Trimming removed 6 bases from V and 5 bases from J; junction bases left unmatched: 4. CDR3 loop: CASRTGTDNSPLHF. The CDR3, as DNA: TGTGCCAGCAGGACCGGGACAGATAATTCACCCCTCCACTTT.

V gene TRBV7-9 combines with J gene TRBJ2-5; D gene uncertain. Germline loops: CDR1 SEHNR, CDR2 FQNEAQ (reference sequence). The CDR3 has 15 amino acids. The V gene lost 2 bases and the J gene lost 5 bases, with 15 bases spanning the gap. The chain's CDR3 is CASSLYRVAGETQYF. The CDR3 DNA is TGTGCCAGCAGCTTATATCGGGTAGCTGGGGAGACCCAGTACTTC.

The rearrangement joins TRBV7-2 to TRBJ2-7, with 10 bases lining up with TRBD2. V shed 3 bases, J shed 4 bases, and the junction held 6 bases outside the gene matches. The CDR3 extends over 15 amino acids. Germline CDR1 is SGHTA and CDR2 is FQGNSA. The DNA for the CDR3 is TGTGCCAGCAGCTTTGGACTAGCGGTCTATTACGAGCAGTACTTC. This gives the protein CASSFGLAVYYEQYF.

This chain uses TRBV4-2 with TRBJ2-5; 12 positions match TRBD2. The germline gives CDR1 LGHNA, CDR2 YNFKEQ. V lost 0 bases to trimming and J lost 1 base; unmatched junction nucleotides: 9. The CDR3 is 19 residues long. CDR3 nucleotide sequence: TGTGCCAGCAGCCAAGATGGGGGACTAGCGGGCCCAACCCAAGAGACCCAGTACTTC. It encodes CASSQDGGLAGPTQETQYF.

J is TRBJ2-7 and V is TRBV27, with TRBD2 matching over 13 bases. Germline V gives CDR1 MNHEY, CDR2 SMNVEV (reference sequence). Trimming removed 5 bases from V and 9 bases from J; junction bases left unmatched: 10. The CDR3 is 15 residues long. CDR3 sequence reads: CASSPRTSGSGVQYF. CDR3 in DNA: TGTGCCAGCAGTCCTAGGACTAGCGGGAGTGGGGTGCAGTACTTC.

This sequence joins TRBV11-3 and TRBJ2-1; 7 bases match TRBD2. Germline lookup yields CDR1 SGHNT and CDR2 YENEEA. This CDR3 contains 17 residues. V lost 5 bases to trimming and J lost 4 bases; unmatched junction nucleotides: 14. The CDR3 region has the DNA TGTGCCAGCAGCCCTTCCTACACCCAGGGAGGGTACAATGAGCAGTTCTTC. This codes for CASSPSYTQGGYNEQFF. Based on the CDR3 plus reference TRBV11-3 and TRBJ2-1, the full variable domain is EAGVVQSPRYKIIEKKQPVAFWCNPISGHNTLYWYLQNLGQGPELLIRYENEEAVDDSQLPKDRFSAERLKGVDSTLKIQPAELGDSAVYLCASSPSYTQGGYNEQFFGPGTRLTVL.

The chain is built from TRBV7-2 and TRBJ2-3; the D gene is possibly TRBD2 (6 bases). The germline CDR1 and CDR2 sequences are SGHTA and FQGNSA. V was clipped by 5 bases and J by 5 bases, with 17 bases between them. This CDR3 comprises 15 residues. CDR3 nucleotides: TGTGCCAGCAGCCCCGGGACTTGGGAAAAAGATACGCAGTATTTT. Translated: CASSPGTWEKDTQYF.

The CDR3 spells CASTNRVYNEQFF. The CDR3 DNA follows: TGTGCCAGCACGAACAGGGTTTACAATGAGCAGTTCTTC. V usage is TRBV6-1 and J usage is TRBJ2-1, with D maybe TRBD1 (6 bases). This CDR3 is 13 amino acids long. The V gene's germline CDR1 is MNHNS and CDR2 SASEGT. V was trimmed by 7 bases and J by 4 bases, leaving 11 bases between them.

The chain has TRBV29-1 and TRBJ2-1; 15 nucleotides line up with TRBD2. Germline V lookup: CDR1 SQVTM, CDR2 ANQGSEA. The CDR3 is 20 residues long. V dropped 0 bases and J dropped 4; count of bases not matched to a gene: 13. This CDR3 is CSVEDRRTSGRAFQYNEQFF. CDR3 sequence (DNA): TGCAGCGTTGAAGACCGGCGGACTAGCGGGAGGGCCTTTCAATACAATGAGCAGTTCTTC.

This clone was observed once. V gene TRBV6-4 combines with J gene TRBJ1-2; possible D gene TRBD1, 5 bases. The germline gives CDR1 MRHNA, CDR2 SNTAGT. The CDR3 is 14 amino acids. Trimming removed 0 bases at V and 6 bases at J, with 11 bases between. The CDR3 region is CASSDSGGVNGYTF. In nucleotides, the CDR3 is TGTGCCAGCAGTGACTCGGGGGGTGTGAATGGCTACACCTTC.

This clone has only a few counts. CDR3 in amino acids: CASSLTTGGNQPQHF. The CDR3 DNA is TGTGCCAGCAGTTTAACCACAGGGGGGAATCAGCCCCAGCATTTT. The V call is TRBV28, the J call TRBJ1-5; TRBD1 matches at 8 bases. CDR1 MDHEN and CDR2 SYDVKM come from the germline V gene. Trimming at V came to 2 bases and at J to 4 bases, leaving 4 bases not matched to a gene. This CDR3 contains 15 residues.

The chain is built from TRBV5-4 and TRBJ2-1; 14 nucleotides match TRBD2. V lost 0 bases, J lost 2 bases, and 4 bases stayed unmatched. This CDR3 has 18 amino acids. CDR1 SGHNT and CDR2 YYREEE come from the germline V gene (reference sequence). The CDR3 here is CASSLGLAGGGTYNEQFF. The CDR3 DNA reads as TGTGCCAGCAGCTTGGGACTAGCGGGAGGGGGAACCTACAATGAGCAGTTCTTC. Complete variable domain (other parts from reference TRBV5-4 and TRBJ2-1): ETGVTQSPTHLIKTRGQQVTLRCSSQSGHNTVSWYQQALGQGPQFIFQYYREEENGRGNFPPRFSGLQFPNYSSELNVNALELDDSALYLCASSLGLAGGGTYNEQFFGPGTRLTVL.

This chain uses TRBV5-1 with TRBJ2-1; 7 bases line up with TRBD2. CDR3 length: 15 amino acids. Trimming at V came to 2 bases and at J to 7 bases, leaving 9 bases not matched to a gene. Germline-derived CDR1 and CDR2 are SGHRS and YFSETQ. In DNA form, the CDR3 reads TGCGCCAGCAGCTTAATTGGGGGTAGCGGGAATGAGCAGTTCTTC. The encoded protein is CASSLIGGSGNEQFF.

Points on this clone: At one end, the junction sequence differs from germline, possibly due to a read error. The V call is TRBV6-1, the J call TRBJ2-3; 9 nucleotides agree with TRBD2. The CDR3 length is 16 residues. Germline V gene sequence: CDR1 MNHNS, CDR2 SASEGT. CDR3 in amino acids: CASSQASGASTDTQYF. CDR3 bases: TGTGCCAGCAGTCAAGCTAGCGGGGCTAGCACAGATACGCAGTATTTT.